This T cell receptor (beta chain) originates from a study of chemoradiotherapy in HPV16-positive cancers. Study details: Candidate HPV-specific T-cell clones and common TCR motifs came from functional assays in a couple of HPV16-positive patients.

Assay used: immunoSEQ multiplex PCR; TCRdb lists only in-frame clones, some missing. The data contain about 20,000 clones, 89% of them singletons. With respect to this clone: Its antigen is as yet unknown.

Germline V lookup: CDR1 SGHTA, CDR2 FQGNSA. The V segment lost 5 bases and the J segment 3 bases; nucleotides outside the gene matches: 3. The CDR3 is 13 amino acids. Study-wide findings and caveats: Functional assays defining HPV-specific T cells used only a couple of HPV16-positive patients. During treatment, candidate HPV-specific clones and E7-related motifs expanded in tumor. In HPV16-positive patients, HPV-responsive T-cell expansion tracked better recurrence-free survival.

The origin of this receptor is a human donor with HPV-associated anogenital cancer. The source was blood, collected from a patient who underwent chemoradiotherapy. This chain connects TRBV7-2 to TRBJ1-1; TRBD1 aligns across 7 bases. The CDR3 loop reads CASSVGQYTEAFF. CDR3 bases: TGTGCCAGCAGCGTGGGACAGTACACTGAAGCTTTCTTT.